These 13 T cell receptor beta chains were all obtained from the same sample, sequenced in a study of T cell repertoires in cytomegalovirus infection. Their cognate antigens are unknown. MiXCR, run by TCRdb on the reads, gives a single entry per CDR3 protein. The sample has 70,000 or so distinct CDR3 sequences; more than 25% are singletons. Sequenced here: CD8+ T cells from cultured PBMCs, sampled from culture after CMV antigen stimulation. All receptors derive from a human donor in good health (CMV status not recorded). Some clones in this sample may be carry-over from other donors' samples.

This chain links TRBV9 with TRBJ1-1; 8 nucleotides align to TRBD1. Germline trimming cut 3 bases from V and 1 base from J; bases unmatched to any gene: 2. Germline values: CDR1 SGDLS, CDR2 YYNGEE. The CDR3 is 14 amino acids. Here the CDR3 reads CASSGGTGNTEAFF. CDR3 DNA sequence: TGTGCCAGCAGCGGCGGGACAGGGAACACTGAAGCTTTCTTT.

This clonotype has a handful of counts. CDR3 amino acids: CASSLTWGETQYF. For the CDR3, the DNA is TGTGCCAGCAGTTTAACGTGGGGGGAGACCCAGTACTTC. V and J are TRBV27 and TRBJ2-5; D assignment may be TRBD1 or TRBD2 (5 bases each). Germline assignment: CDR1 MNHEY and CDR2 SMNVEV (reference sequence). The CDR3 runs to 13 residues. V was clipped by 2 bases and J by 5 bases, with 9 bases between them.

This chain uses TRBV11-2 with TRBJ2-1, with 11 bases lining up with TRBD2. The V segment lost 4 bases and the J segment 2 bases; nucleotides outside the gene matches: 13. The CDR3 spans 19 residues. From germline, CDR1 is SGHAT and CDR2 FQNNGV. The CDR3 bases are TGTGCCAGCAGCTCCCCCACGTTAGCGGGGGGGCAGACCTACAATGAGCAGTTCTTC. It is translated as CASSSPTLAGGQTYNEQFF.

This clonotype was picked up a small number of times. The chain carries TRBV28 and TRBJ2-1, with 8 bases identical to TRBD1. This CDR3 region has 17 residues. The J segment lost 1 base and the V segment lost 9 bases, leaving 14 bases of the junction unmatched. CDR1 MDHEN and CDR2 SYDVKM come from the germline V gene. The CDR3 sequence: CASSGTGELMSYNEQFF. CDR3 coding DNA: TGTGCCAGTTCCGGGACAGGAGAGTTAATGTCCTACAATGAGCAGTTCTTC.

This clonotype was observed a handful of times. The rearrangement joins TRBV6-1 to TRBJ1-5; TRBD1 matches at 7 bases. The V and J ends lost 0 bases and 6 bases, in that order; junction bases with no gene match: 5. CDR3 size: 15 residues. CDR1 and CDR2 from the germline V gene are MNHNS and SASEGT. The CDR3 DNA follows: TGTGCCAGCAGTGAAGCGGTGACAGGGCTTCAGCCCCAGCATTTT. Amino acids: CASSEAVTGLQPQHF.

This clonotype was seen more than once but under ten times. The gene calls are TRBV12-3 or TRBV12-4 and TRBJ2-3; TRBD2 might be the D (5 bases). The V end lost 4 bases, the J end lost 4 bases, and 9 bases lay between the germline ends. The CDR3 contains 13 residues. In DNA, the CDR3 is TGTGCCAGCAGTTATGAGGGCCCAGATACGCAGTATTTT. Protein product: CASSYEGPDTQYF.

This clonotype was counted at least ten times. The genes are TRBV12-3 or TRBV12-4 and TRBJ1-6; D is ambiguous. The CDR3 runs to 16 residues. The V and J ends lost 2 bases and 7 bases respectively, with 15 bases between them. The CDR3 region is CASSLLRRRSNSPLHF. DNA of the CDR3: TGTGCCAGCAGTTTACTACGGAGAAGGTCCAATTCACCCCTCCACTTT.

This clonotype has a handful of counts. The chain couples TRBV27 to TRBJ1-1; tentatively, D is TRBD1 (5 bases). Per the germline V gene, CDR1 is MNHEY and CDR2 is SMNVEV (reference sequence). The ends were cut back, 3 bases at V and 6 bases at J, with 14 bases in the middle. The CDR3 has 14 amino acids. CDR3 loop: CASSFGAGSAEAFF. CDR3 nucleotide sequence: TGTGCCAGCAGTTTCGGCGCAGGGAGCGCTGAAGCTTTCTTT.

This clonotype was recorded a few times. The chain has TRBV6-2 or TRBV6-3 and TRBJ2-1, with D possibly called TRBD1 or TRBD2 (5 bases each). Germline-derived CDR1 and CDR2 are MNHEY and SVGEGT. Trimming pared 3 bases from V and 0 bases from J, leaving 12 bases between. There are 16 residues in the CDR3. The CDR3 sequence is CASSYRDPSSYNEQFF. The DNA of the CDR3 is TGTGCCAGCAGTTATCGGGACCCTAGCTCCTACAATGAGCAGTTCTTC.

This rearrangement joins TRBV27 to TRBJ2-5; TRBD1 agrees at 10 bases. Germline trimming cut 2 bases from V and 4 bases from J; bases unmatched to any gene: 4. The CDR3 runs to 15 residues. Germline CDR1 and CDR2: MNHEY and SMNVEV (reference sequence). In DNA form, the CDR3 reads TGTGCCAGCAGTTTAATGACAGGGGGCGCAGAGACCCAGTACTTC. It yields the protein CASSLMTGGAETQYF.

This clonotype was seen many times. CDR3 nucleotides: TGCGCCAGCAGCTTGAGGGTCGGGCAGAAGTCGTCAACTGAAGCTTTCTTT. This gives the protein CASSLRVGQKSSTEAFF. The genes are TRBV5-1 and TRBJ1-1; D uncertain. The CDR3 runs to 17 residues. Trimming took 1 base from V and 5 from J, leaving 21 bases between them. Per the germline V gene, CDR1 is SGHRS and CDR2 is YFSETQ.

This chain connects TRBV5-1 to TRBJ2-2; a weak D match, TRBD1 (6 bases). The CDR3 runs 14 residues. V dropped 4 bases and J dropped 7 bases, with 14 bases sitting between them. Germline CDR1 SGHRS, CDR2 YFSETQ. The CDR3, as DNA: TGCGCCAGCAGCCAGACAGGTCTCGGCGGGGAGCTGTTTTTT. This translates into CASSQTGLGGELFF.

The sample holds a few counts of this clonotype. The chain joins TRBV12-3 or TRBV12-4 to TRBJ1-2; TRBD1 is a possible D gene (6 bases). The ends were cut back, 4 bases at V and 2 bases at J, with 14 bases in the middle. The CDR3 totals 15 residues. The CDR3 region has the DNA TGTGCCAGCAGTTCTCCACAGGGTCACAACTATGGCTACACCTTC. Translated: CASSSPQGHNYGYTF.